This T cell receptor (beta chain) was recovered during a study of Ad26.COV2.S vaccination and SARS-CoV-2 variants. Broader study findings: Spike-specific TCR breadth ran higher among vaccine recipients than placebo recipients. Reportedly, spike-specific CD8+ and CD4+ T cell responses achieved substantial breadth once vaccination had taken place. Non-spike TCR breadth showed similarity between vaccine and placebo recipients.

The CDR3 runs 11 residues. Profiled with immunoSEQ multiplex PCR; TCRdb holds only in-frame clones, not every one. Among more than 150,000 clones listed, around 88% were seen once. A word on this clone: As yet, its antigen is unknown.

The sample was peripheral blood, taken after recovery from COVID-19. The sequence was obtained from a human donor who had recovered from COVID-19. The chain combines TRBV1 with TRBJ2-1; the DNA was not used to check the table's D call, TRBD2. TRBV1 is termed a pseudogene. CDR3 residues: CTSSQGLVGFF. Written as DNA, the CDR3 is TGCACCAGCAGCCAAGGACTAGTAGGGTTCTTC.